The 16 T cell receptor beta chains below come from one sample, sequenced in a study of blood T cells in healthy people across ages. Through a sample-barcoded 5' primer and a J-beta primer mix, a second PCR was run for roughly 7 to 11 cycles. Each CDR3 protein gets one entry after TCRdb re-called the 5' RACE reads with MiXCR. The sample lists about 730,000 distinct CDR3 sequences; about 42% were seen once. Sample: blood. These TCRs come from an older woman in good health.

About this clonotype itself: A junction end diverges from the germline sequence, so it may reflect a read error. V is TRBV28 and J is TRBJ2-2; 10 bases are shared with TRBD1. Germline CDR1 and CDR2: MDHEN and SYDVKM. The CDR3 has 18 residues. The CDR3 region is CACSLSAGTGVTTGELFF. In DNA form, the CDR3 reads TGTGCCTGCAGTTTATCCGCAGGGACAGGGGTTACCACCGGGGAGCTGTTTTTT.

The V call is TRBV18, the J call TRBJ2-1; tentative D call: TRBD1 (6 bases). V lost 2 bases, J lost 6 bases, and 11 bases lay in between. This CDR3 has 14 residues. Per germline, CDR1 KGHSH and CDR2 LQKENI. The CDR3 spells CASSPAQGGNEQFF. The DNA of the CDR3 is TGTGCCAGCTCACCAGCACAGGGTGGCAATGAGCAGTTCTTC.

Many counts were recorded for this clonotype. V is TRBV24-1 and J is TRBJ2-7, with a possible D match to TRBD1 (6 bases). The CDR3 runs to 14 residues. Looked up from germline, CDR1 is KGHDR and CDR2 is SFDVKD. V lost 2 bases and J lost 7, with 14 bases in between. The CDR3 protein is CATSDSGTTGEQYF. CDR3 coding DNA: TGTGCCACCAGTGATTCCGGGACAACGGGGGAGCAGTACTTC.

This clonotype was seen only a few times. The rearrangement uses TRBV19 and TRBJ1-5, with unresolved D. Trimming shortened V by 4 bases and J by 2 bases, and 6 bases separated the two germline ends. The V gene's germline CDR1 is LNHDA and CDR2 SQIVND (reference sequence). This CDR3 spans 13 amino acids. Here the CDR3 reads CASSKEGNQPQHF. The DNA for the CDR3 is TGTGCCAGTAGTAAGGAGGGCAATCAGCCCCAGCATTTT.

As to this clonotype: It may be a read error: a sequence one base away is much more abundant. V and J are TRBV5-1 and TRBJ1-2; D is unclear. The V end lost 0 bases, the J end lost 4 bases, and 10 bases lay between the germline ends. CDR1 is SGHRS, CDR2 YFSETQ, per germline. The CDR3 runs 14 residues. This chain's CDR3 is CASSLVVLFYGYTF. CDR3 sequence (DNA): TGCGCCAGCAGCTTGGTGGTCCTCTTCTATGGCTACACCTTC. Variable domain in full (rest from reference TRBV5-1 and TRBJ1-2): KAGVTQTPRYLIKTRGQQVTLSCSPISGHRSVSWYQQTPGQGLQFLFEYFSETQRNKGNFPGRFSGRQFSNSRSEMNVSTLELGDSALYLCASSLVVLFYGYTFGSGTRLTVV.

This clonotype was counted ten times or more. The chain employs TRBV2 and TRBJ2-5; D gene ambiguous. This CDR3 comprises 13 residues. Trimming cost V 2 bases and J 5 bases, with 9 bases left between them. Germline values: CDR1 SNHLY, CDR2 FYNNEI. The CDR3 nucleotides are TGTGCCAGCAGTGAATGGGGTGAGGAGACCCAGTACTTC. This encodes CASSEWGEETQYF.

This clonotype was observed many times. This chain links TRBV7-9 with TRBJ1-2; the D gene is possibly TRBD1 (6 bases). The CDR3 contains 14 residues. The V gene's germline CDR1 is SEHNR and CDR2 FQNEAQ (reference sequence). Trimming stripped 2 bases from V and 4 bases from J, with 11 bases between. The CDR3 coding sequence is TGTGCCAGCAGCTTAATCCAGGGGTCCTATGGCTACACCTTC. It encodes CASSLIQGSYGYTF.

The chain combines TRBV7-2 with TRBJ2-3; D is ambiguous. CDR3 length: 12 residues. The V gene's germline CDR1 is SGHTA and CDR2 FQGNSA. V lost 1 base and J lost 11, with 10 bases in between. The CDR3 nucleotides read TGTGCCAGCAGCTTAGTGAGTGTTGGGCAGTATTTT. This gives the protein CASSLVSVGQYF.

This chain joins TRBV20-1 and TRBJ2-1; no clear D. The CDR3 sequence is 15 residues long. Trimming shortened V by 3 bases and J by 2 bases, and 14 bases separated the two germline ends. From germline, CDR1 is DFQATT and CDR2 SNEGSKA (reference sequence). The CDR3 spells CSAREPRAPYNEQFF. CDR3 DNA: TGCAGTGCTAGGGAACCGAGAGCCCCCTACAATGAGCAGTTCTTC.

CDR3 in amino acids: CASSPLPSGAEDTQYF. CDR3 sequence (DNA): TGTGCCAGCTCACCACTACCGTCGGGAGCTGAAGATACGCAGTATTTT. The chain links TRBV18 to TRBJ2-3; tentative D call: TRBD2 (6 bases). Trimming removed 1 base from V and 5 bases from J, with 16 bases in between. CDR3 size: 16 residues. Germline V gene sequence: CDR1 KGHSH, CDR2 LQKENI.

V and J are TRBV28 and TRBJ2-5, with D tentatively TRBD2 (6 bases). The DNA end lines up better with TRBJ2-7; the J call may be wrong. The CDR3 consists of 16 residues. The germline CDR1 and CDR2 sequences are MDHEN and SYDVKM. The CDR3 reads CASSSPGGGRSYEQYF. CDR3 DNA: TGTGCCAGCAGTTCTCCCGGGGGTGGGAGAAGTTACGAGCAGTACTTC.

This clonotype was counted a few times. The chain employs TRBV29-1 and TRBJ2-3, with 8 positions matching TRBD2. The CDR3 has 14 amino acids. The junction had 7 bases not matched to a gene; V was cut back by 7 bases and J by 1 base. Per the germline V gene, CDR1 is SQVTM and CDR2 is ANQGSEA. DNA of the CDR3: TGCAGCGGGATAGCGGGAAGTGGCACAGATACGCAGTATTTT. Translating it yields CSGIAGSGTDTQYF.

The CDR3 nucleotides are TGTGCCAGCTCACCAGCCCAGAAGGAGCAGTTCTTC. It encodes CASSPAQKEQFF. V gene TRBV18 combines with J gene TRBJ2-1; D not certain. Germline CDR1 and CDR2: KGHSH and LQKENI. The ends were cut back, 2 bases at V and 10 bases at J, with 9 bases in the middle. The CDR3 length is 12 residues.

J is TRBJ2-1 and V is TRBV7-3; the match to TRBD1 covers 9 bases. The germline gives CDR1 SGHTA, CDR2 FQGTGA. The CDR3 consists of 15 residues. J was trimmed by 9 bases and V by 5 bases; bases with no gene match: 11. The CDR3 nucleotides are TGTGCCAGCAGCCCGCGGGACAGGGCAAGCAGTGAGCAGTTCTTC. It specifies CASSPRDRASSEQFF.

There are many counts of this clonotype. This chain uses TRBV5-1 with TRBJ2-7, with D perhaps matching TRBD1 (6 bases). V shed 4 bases and J shed 3 bases, with 8 bases lying between them. Per the germline V gene, CDR1 is SGHRS and CDR2 is YFSETQ. The CDR3 sequence is 12 residues long. In DNA, the CDR3 is TGCGCCAGCAGCCGGGACATCTACGAGCAGTACTTC. It specifies CASSRDIYEQYF.

The V gene is TRBV6-1, the J gene TRBJ2-5; TRBD2 might be the D (6 bases). The J call is in doubt because the DNA end fits TRBJ2-7 better. The CDR3 sequence is 14 residues long. Germline CDR1 and CDR2: MNHNS and SASEGT. This chain's CDR3 is CASSSKDASDEQYF. CDR3 nucleotide sequence: TGTGCCAGCAGTTCGAAAGACGCTAGCGACGAGCAGTACTTC.